The 10 T cell receptor beta chains listed next were all sequenced from one sample in a study of T cells in women clearing cervical HPV infection. Profiled with immunoSEQ multiplex PCR; TCRdb holds only in-frame clones, not every one. This table lists some 15,000 clones. Sequencing was done on a sample of blood buffy coat. Receptors originate from a woman between 18 and 75 years old with a cervical HPV16 infection that either progressed to CIN3+ or cleared (not recorded which).

As concerns this clone: The DNA ends 3 residues before the CDR3 does, and the rest of the CDR3 is filled in from the germline J gene. The chain carries TRBV19 and TRBJ1-3, with D tentatively TRBD1 (5 bases). Germline values: CDR1 LNHDA, CDR2 SQIVND (reference sequence). CDR3 length: 17 residues. Trimming took off 2 bases at V and 0 bases at J, with 14 bases between the two ends. The CDR3 protein is CASSITGTQNSGNTIYF. Partial CDR3 DNA: TGTGCCAGTAGTATAACCGGGACTCAAAACTCTGGAAACACC. The whole variable domain, remainder taken from reference TRBV19 and TRBJ1-3, is DGGITQSPKYLFRKEGQNVTLSCEQNLNHDAMYWYRQDPGQGLRLIYYSQIVNDFQKGDIAEGYSVSREKKESFPLTVTSAQKNPTAFYLCASSITGTQNSGNTIYFGEGSWLTVV.

In the case of this clone: Sequencing ends 3 residues short of the CDR3 end; the germline J gene provides the rest. The chain recombines TRBV5-5 with TRBJ1-1; 7 bases line up with TRBD1. This CDR3 has 15 amino acids. CDR1 is SGHKS and CDR2 is YYEKEE in the germline V gene (reference sequence). Unmatched junction bases numbered 7, after V lost 1 base and J lost 4 bases. Incomplete CDR3 DNA: TGTGCCAGCAGCTTGCGGGACAGACTAATCACTGAA. This gives the protein CASSLRDRLITE. The entire CDR3 is CASSLRDRLITEAFF.

A note on this clone: The missing CDR3 end, 3 residues past where the read stops, is filled in from the germline J gene. J is TRBJ2-1 and V is TRBV11-3; possibly TRBD2 for D (6 bases). Germline V gives CDR1 SGHNT, CDR2 YENEEA. There are 14 residues in the CDR3. Trimming cost V 1 base and J 9 bases, with 13 bases left between them. CDR3 loop: CASSLGYSAGEQFF. CDR3 bases read: TGTGCCAGCAGCTTAGGGTATTCAGCGGGTGAG.

About this clone itself: From the germline J gene comes the end of the CDR3, since the read stops 3 residues before it. This chain links TRBV12-3 or TRBV12-4 with TRBJ1-2, with a possible D match to TRBD1 (5 bases). Between the trimmed V and J ends, which lost 0 bases and 7 bases, there was a span of 12 bases. This CDR3 contains 14 residues. The covered CDR3 bases are TGTGCCAGCAGTTTAGCGGTGTCGGGGGGTGGC. It specifies CASSLAVSGGG. The whole CDR3 protein is CASSLAVSGGGYTF.

About this clone itself: The CDR3 end falls 3 residues outside the read, so it is completed with the germline J gene. Different DNA sequences within this sample yield the same CDR3. This chain links TRBV30 with TRBJ1-2; a weak D match, TRBD1 (5 bases). The CDR3 contains 12 residues. Trimming shortened V by 2 bases and J by 2 bases, and 6 bases separated the two germline ends. Germline loops: CDR1 GTSNPN, CDR2 SVGIG (reference sequence). CDR3 DNA, as far as it was read: TGTGCCTGGAGTCGGGGGAACTATGGC. Protein: CAWSRGNYG. The entire CDR3 protein is CAWSRGNYGYTF. The whole variable domain, remainder taken from reference TRBV30 and TRBJ1-2, is SQTIHQWPATLVQPVGSPLSLECTVEGTSNPNLYWYRQAAGRGLQLLFYSVGIGQISSEVPQNLSASRPQDRQFILSSKKLLLSDSGFYLCAWSRGNYGYTFGSGTRLTVV.

As regards this clone: The read gets to within 3 residues of the CDR3 end, and the germline J gene fills in the rest. The chain carries TRBV20-1 and TRBJ2-2, with D hard to call. The ends were cut back, 0 bases at V and 2 bases at J, with 10 bases in the middle. Germline-derived CDR1 and CDR2 are DFQATT and SNEGSKA (reference sequence). The CDR3 spans 15 residues. CDR3: CSARDRLINTGELFF. The sequenced part of the CDR3 DNA is TGCAGTGCTAGAGATAGACTGATCAACACCGGGGAG.

For this clone: The CDR3 is cut off 3 residues early in the read; its end comes from the germline J gene. The chain combines TRBV13 with TRBJ1-1; D is perhaps TRBD1 (6 bases). Trimming pared 4 bases from V and 0 bases from J, leaving 9 bases between. Germline V gene lookup returns CDR1 PRHDT and CDR2 FYEKMQ (reference sequence). The CDR3 totals 14 residues. The CDR3 spells CASSSTGLNTEAFF. The DNA read from the CDR3 is TGTGCCAGCAGCTCGACAGGACTGAACACTGAA.

With regard to this clone: The read terminates 3 residues before the CDR3 end, so the remaining end is supplied by the germline J gene. The chain carries TRBV7-2 and TRBJ2-3; a possible D gene is TRBD2 (5 bases). Trimming took 11 bases from V and 0 from J, leaving 12 bases between them. The CDR3 covers 13 residues. Germline V gene data show CDR1 as SGHTA and CDR2 as FQGNSA. The CDR3 loop is CALRRTSTDTQYF. The CDR3 bases that were read are TGTGCCCTACGGAGGACTAGCACAGATACG.

On this clone: Read sequence stops 3 residues before the CDR3 end, and the germline J gene provides the missing end. The chain links TRBV5-6 to TRBJ1-2; the D gene is possibly TRBD1 (6 bases). The CDR3 runs to 14 residues. Germline V gene data show CDR1 as SGHDT and CDR2 as YYEEEE. V lost 4 bases and J 4 bases, leaving 14 bases between the germline ends. CDR3 sequence reads: CASSALTGSYGYTF. The part of the CDR3 DNA that was read is TGTGCCAGCAGCGCACTGACAGGTTCCTATGGC.

Remarks on this clone: The read ends 3 residues before the CDR3 terminus; that terminus is restored from the germline J gene. The chain combines TRBV30 with TRBJ1-6; D call uncertain. The CDR3 totals 12 residues. Germline assignment: CDR1 GTSNPN and CDR2 SVGIG (reference sequence). Trimming shortened V by 3 bases and J by 10 bases, and 10 bases separated the two germline ends. The CDR3 loop is CAWSNLESPLHF. The sequenced part of the CDR3 DNA is TGTGCCTGGAGCAATCTAGAATCACCC.